This TCR beta chain was captured in a study of Graves' ophthalmopathy and Graves' hyperthyroidism. The authors amplified TCR beta CDR3 regions, and they did so from RNA transcripts for repertoire sequencing. A first-round RT-PCR used HTBI primers, followed by a second-round multiplex PCR. From the multiplex PCR reads, TCRdb called clonotypes with MiXCR, one entry per CDR3 protein. The sample has about 400,000 distinct CDR3 sequences, less than 20% seen once. The CDR3 has 13 residues. Germline V CDR1 and CDR2: SGHRS, YFSETQ. The ends lost 2 bases at V and 5 bases at J; junction bases unmatched: 3. In this sample, this clonotype turned up many times. By definition, stable hyperthyroidism involved no ophthalmopathy within 18 months of follow-up. The hyperthyroidism patients had a new diagnosis of under 2 months' duration and were aged 18 to 65. As diagnostic evidence, clinical symptoms, serum thyroxine, TRAb, thyroid ultrasound and orbital computed tomography were relied upon.

This TCR derives from a woman aged 18-30 years with stable Graves' hyperthyroidism. The rearrangement links TRBV5-1 to TRBJ2-5; the match to TRBD1 covers 7 bases. The sequenced material came from peripheral blood. CDR3 coding DNA: TGCGCCAGCAGCTTTACGACAGGGGAGACCCAGTACTTC. Residues: CASSFTTGETQYF.